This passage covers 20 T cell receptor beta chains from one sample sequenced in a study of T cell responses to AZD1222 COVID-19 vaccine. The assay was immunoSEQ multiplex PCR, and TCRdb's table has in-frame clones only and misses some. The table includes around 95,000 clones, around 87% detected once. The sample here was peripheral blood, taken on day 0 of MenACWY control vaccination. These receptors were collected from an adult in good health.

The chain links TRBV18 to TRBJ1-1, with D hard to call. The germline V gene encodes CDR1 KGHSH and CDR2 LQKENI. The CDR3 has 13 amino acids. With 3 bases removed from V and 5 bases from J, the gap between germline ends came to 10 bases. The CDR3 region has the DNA TGTGCCAGCTCACCGCGAGCCCCGACTGAAGCTTTCTTT. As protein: CASSPRAPTEAFF.

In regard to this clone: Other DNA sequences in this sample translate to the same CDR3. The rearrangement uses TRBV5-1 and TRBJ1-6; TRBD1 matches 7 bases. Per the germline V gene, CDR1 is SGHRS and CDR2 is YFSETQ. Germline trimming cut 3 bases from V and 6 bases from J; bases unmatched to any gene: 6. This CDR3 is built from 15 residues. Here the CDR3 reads CASSWGTVSNSPLHF. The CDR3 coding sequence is TGCGCCAGCAGCTGGGGGACAGTATCTAATTCACCCCTCCACTTT.

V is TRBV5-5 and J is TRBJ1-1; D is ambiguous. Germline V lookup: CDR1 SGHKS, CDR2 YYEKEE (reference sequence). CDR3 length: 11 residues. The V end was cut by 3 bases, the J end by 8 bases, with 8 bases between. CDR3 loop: CASSSLTEAFF. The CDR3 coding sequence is TGTGCCAGCAGCTCCCTAACCGAAGCTTTCTTT.

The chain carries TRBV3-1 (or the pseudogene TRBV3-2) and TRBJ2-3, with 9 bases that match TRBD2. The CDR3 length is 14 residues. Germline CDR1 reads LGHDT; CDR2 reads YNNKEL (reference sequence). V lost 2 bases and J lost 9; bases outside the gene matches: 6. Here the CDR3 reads CASSQLAGEGTQYF. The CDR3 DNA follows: TGTGCCAGCAGCCAATTAGCGGGAGAAGGGACGCAGTATTTT.

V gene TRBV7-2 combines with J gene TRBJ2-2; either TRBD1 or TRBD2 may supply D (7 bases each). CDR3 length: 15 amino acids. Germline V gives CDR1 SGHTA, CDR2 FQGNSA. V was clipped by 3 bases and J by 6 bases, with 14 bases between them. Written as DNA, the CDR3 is TGTGCCAGCAGCTTGGTAGCAGGGGGGGCCGGGGAGCTGTTTTTT. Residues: CASSLVAGGAGELFF.

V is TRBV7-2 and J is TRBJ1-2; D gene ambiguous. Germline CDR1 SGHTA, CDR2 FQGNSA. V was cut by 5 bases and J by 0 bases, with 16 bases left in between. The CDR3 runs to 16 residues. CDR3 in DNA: TGTGCCAGCAGCCCTAGGAGGGCCGGAGCTAACTATGGCTACACCTTC. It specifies CASSPRRAGANYGYTF.

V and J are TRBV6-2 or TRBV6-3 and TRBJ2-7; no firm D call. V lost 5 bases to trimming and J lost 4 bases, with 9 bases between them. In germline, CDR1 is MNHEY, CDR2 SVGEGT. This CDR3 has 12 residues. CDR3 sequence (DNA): TGTGCCAGCAGTCTGGACCTTTACGAGCAGTACTTC. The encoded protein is CASSLDLYEQYF.

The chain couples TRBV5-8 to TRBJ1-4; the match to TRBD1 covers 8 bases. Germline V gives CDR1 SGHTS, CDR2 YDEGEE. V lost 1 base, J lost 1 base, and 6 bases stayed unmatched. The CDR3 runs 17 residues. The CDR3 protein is CASSLRRGLKTNEKLFF. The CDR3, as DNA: TGTGCCAGCAGCTTGCGCAGGGGGCTTAAAACTAATGAAAAACTGTTTTTT.

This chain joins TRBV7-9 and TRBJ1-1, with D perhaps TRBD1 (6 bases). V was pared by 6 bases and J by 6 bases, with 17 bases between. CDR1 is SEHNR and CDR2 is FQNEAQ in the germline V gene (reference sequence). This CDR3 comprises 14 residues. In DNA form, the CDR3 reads TGTGCCAGCAGACCAACAGGGACGGCCCCTGAAGCTTTCTTT. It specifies CASRPTGTAPEAFF.

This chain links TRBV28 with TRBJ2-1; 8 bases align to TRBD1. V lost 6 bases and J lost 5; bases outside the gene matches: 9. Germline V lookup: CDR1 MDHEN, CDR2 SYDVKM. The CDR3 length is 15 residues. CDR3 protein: CASSSPEDRDNEQFF. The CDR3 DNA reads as TGTGCCAGCAGCTCTCCAGAGGACAGGGACAATGAGCAGTTCTTC.

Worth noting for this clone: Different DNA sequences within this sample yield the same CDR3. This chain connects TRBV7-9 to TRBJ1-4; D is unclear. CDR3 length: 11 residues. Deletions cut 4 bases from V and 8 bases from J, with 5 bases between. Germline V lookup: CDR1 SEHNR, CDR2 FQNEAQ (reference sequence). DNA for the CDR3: TGTGCCAGCAGCTACGACGAAAAACTGTTTTTT. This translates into CASSYDEKLFF.

The DNA of the CDR3 is TGTGCCACTAAGCTTTCAACGGGTGGAGAGACCCAGTACTTC. This gives the protein CATKLSTGGETQYF. This chain links TRBV5-4 with TRBJ2-5; D ambiguous. The germline V and J ends were trimmed by 9 bases and 4 bases, with 19 bases remaining between them. The CDR3 runs to 14 residues. Per germline, CDR1 SGHNT and CDR2 YYREEE (reference sequence).

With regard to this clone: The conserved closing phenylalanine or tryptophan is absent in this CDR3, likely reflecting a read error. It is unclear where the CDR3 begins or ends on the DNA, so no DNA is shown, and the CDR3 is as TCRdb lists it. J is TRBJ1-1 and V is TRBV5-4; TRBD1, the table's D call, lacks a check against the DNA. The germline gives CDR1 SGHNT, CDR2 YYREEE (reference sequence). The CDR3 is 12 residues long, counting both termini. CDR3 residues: CASSLRTGPSTL.

For the CDR3, the DNA is TGTGCCAGCAGCTTGGCCCTAGCGGGGGGCGCAGATACGCAGTATTTT. Translation: CASSLALAGGADTQYF. The rearrangement uses TRBV5-4 and TRBJ2-3, with 11 bases identical to TRBD2. This CDR3 contains 16 residues. Unmatched junction bases numbered 4, after V lost 0 bases and J lost 4 bases. CDR1 is SGHNT, CDR2 YYREEE, per germline (reference sequence).

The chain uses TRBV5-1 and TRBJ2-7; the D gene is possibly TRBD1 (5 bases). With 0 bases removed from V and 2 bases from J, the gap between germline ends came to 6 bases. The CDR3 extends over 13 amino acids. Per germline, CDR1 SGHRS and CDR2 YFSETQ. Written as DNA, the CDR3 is TGCGCCAGCAGCTTGGAGACAGCCTACGAGCAGTACTTC. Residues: CASSLETAYEQYF. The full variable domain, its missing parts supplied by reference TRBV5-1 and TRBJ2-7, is KAGVTQTPRYLIKTRGQQVTLSCSPISGHRSVSWYQQTPGQGLQFLFEYFSETQRNKGNFPGRFSGRQFSNSRSEMNVSTLELGDSALYLCASSLETAYEQYFGPGTRLTVT.

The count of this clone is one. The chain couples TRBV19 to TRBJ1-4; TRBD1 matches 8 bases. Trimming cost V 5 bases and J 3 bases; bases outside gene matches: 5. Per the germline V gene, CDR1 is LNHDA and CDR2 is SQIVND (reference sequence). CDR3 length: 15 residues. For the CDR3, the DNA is TGTGCCAGTAGTCCCCGGACAGGGTCTAATGAAAAACTGTTTTTT. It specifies CASSPRTGSNEKLFF.

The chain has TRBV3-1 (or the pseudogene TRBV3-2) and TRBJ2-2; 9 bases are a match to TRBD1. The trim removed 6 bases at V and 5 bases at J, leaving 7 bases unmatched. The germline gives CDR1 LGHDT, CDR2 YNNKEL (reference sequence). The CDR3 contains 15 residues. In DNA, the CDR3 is TGTGCCAGCAGAGCACAGGGGGCCAGGACCGGGGAGCTGTTTTTT. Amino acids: CASRAQGARTGELFF.

CDR3 coding DNA: TGTGCCTACCGGGACAGGGATTCTGGAAACACCATATATTTT. Amino acids: CAYRDRDSGNTIYF. The chain joins TRBV30 to TRBJ1-3; the match to TRBD1 covers 9 bases. The CDR3 consists of 14 residues. CDR1 and CDR2 (germline): GTSNPN, SVGIG (reference sequence). V trimming: 7 bases; J trimming: 1 base; junction bases outside the gene matches: 5.

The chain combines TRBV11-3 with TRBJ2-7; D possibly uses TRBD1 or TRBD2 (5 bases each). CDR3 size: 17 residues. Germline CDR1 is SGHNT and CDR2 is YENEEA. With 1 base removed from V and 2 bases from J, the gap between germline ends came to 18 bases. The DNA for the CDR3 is TGTGCCAGCAGCTTAGTCCCTCAGGGCGGGCCTCCCTACGAGCAGTACTTC. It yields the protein CASSLVPQGGPPYEQYF.

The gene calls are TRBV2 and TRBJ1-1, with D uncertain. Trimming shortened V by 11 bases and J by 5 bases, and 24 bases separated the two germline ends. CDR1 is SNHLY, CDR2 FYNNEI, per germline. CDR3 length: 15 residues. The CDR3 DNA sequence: TGTGCCCCCGCCAGGCAGCGCGCCAAGGAGACTGAAGCTTTCTTT. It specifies CAPARQRAKETEAFF.